This T cell receptor beta chain derives from a study of OX40 agonist ivuxolimab in advanced cancers. Looked up from germline, CDR1 is MNHEY and CDR2 is SMNVEV (reference sequence). This CDR3 spans 18 amino acids. V lost 2 bases and J 2 bases, leaving 16 bases between the germline ends. Some clones are missing from TCRdb's copy, which holds only in-frame ones; the method was immunoSEQ multiplex PCR. The sample consists of tens of thousands of clones, approximately 90% of them appearing once. This TCR came from an adult with an advanced solid tumor such as melanoma, head and neck, liver or kidney cancer. The material was CD4+ or CD8+ T cells sorted from blood, obtained in a trial of the OX40 agonist ivuxolimab. This chain joins TRBV27 and TRBJ2-6, with D tentatively TRBD2 (7 bases). The CDR3 region is CASSLPTGRVAGANVLTF. The CDR3 nucleotides are TGTGCCAGCAGTTTACCCACAGGGAGGGTGGCTGGGGCCAACGTCCTGACTTTC.